The sequence of this T cell receptor (beta chain) was determined in a study of shared clonotypes between healthy human individuals. This clone occurred a few times. It is likely a read error: a sequence one base away is far more abundant. TCRdb's copy holds only in-frame clones and misses some; the assay was immunoSEQ multiplex PCR. The table has 550,000 to 800,000 clones, around 72% seen once; the top ten hold less than 2%. Germline loops: CDR1 SGHAT, CDR2 FQNNGV. The V end lost 4 bases, the J end lost 5 bases, and 2 bases lay between the germline ends. CDR3 length equals 10 residues. Sample: memory CD4+ T cells sorted from blood. Subset defined: CD45RA-negative fraction. This receptor was identified in a young woman in good health. V and J are TRBV11-2 and TRBJ2-5; no firm D call. CDR3 region: CASSSETQYF. CDR3 nucleotides: TGTGCCAGCAGCTCGGAGACCCAGTACTTC.